In its sample, the clone carrying this T cell receptor beta chain was seen a few times. PCR involved 60 Vbeta and 13 Jbeta primers. The table came from immunoSEQ multiplex PCR; TCRdb's copy has only in-frame clones and leaves some out. Here the sample spans roughly 120,000 clones, around 80% being singletons. The data belong to a study of cytomegalovirus exposure and HLA in healthy donors. Germline V CDR1 and CDR2: SGHTA, FQGNSA. Deletions cut 1 base from V and 2 bases from J, with 20 bases between. The CDR3 totals 18 residues. The source of this sequence is a woman aged 55-69 years in good health and CMV-seropositive. The chain joins TRBV7-2 to TRBJ2-5, with a tentative D call TRBD2 (6 bases). The sequenced sample consisted of PBMCs. The CDR3 here is CASSLEGRGLLRQETQYF. CDR3 sequence (DNA): TGTGCCAGCAGCTTAGAGGGCCGGGGACTGCTACGACAAGAGACCCAGTACTTC.